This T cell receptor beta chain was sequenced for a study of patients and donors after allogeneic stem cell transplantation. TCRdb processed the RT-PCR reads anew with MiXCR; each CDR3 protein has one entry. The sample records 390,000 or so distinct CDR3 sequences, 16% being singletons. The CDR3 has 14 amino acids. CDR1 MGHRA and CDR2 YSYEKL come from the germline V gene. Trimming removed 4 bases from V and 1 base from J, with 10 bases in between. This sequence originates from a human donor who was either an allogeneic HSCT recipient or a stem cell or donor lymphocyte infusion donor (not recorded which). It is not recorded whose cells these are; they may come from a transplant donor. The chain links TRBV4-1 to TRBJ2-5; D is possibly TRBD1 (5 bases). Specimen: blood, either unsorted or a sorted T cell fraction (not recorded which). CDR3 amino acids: CASSPYTGQETQYF. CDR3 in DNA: TGCGCCAGCAGCCCGTATACAGGCCAAGAGACCCAGTACTTC.